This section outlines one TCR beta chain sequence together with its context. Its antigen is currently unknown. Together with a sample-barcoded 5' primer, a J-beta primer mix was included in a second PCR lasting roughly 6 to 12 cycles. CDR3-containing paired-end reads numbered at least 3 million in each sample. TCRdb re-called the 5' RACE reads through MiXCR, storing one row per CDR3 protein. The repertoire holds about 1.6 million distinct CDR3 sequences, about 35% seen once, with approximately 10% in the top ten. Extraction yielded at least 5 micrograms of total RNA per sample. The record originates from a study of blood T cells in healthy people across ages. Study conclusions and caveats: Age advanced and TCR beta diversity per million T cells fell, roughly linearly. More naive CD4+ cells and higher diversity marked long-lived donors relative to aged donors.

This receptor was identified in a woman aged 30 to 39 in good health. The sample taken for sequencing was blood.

The CDR3: CASSSGQSSYNSPLHF. CDR3 in DNA: TGTGCCAGCAGTTCAGGACAGAGCTCCTATAATTCACCCCTCCACTTT. The gene calls are TRBV27 and TRBJ1-6, with TRBD1 as a possible D gene (6 bases). The CDR3 extends over 16 amino acids. Germline-derived CDR1 and CDR2 are MNHEY and SMNVEV (reference sequence). Trimming shortened V by 4 bases and J by 0 bases, and 10 bases separated the two germline ends.